This T cell receptor beta chain emerged from a study of T cells expressing NK-cell markers. Study overall: Each TCR beta repertoire originated in sorted T cells that were CD3+CD56+NKG2C+, CD3+CD56+NKG2C- or CD3+CD56-NKG2C+.

The CDR3 consists of 15 residues. CDR1 SGHRS and CDR2 YFSETQ come from the germline V gene. Regarding the study as a whole: These clonotypes also led the CD3+CD56-NKG2C+ fraction in a handful of donors.

Comments on this clonotype: Its target is unknown.

Generation of TCR beta cDNA was performed by 5'RACE template switching incorporating UMIs. No DNA is given; TCRdb re-called the 5' RACE reads and lists each CDR3 protein once. Its table lists around 380,000 distinct CDR3 sequences. V gene TRBV5-1 combines with J gene TRBJ1-1; as DNA is missing, the TRBD1 call by TCRdb cannot be tested. Sequenced: blood T cells: a sorted CD56 or NKG2C T cell subset, CD4+ or CD8+ T cells, or bulk PBMC T cells (not recorded which). The receptor's source is a woman aged 45-65 years in good health. CDR3: CASSPGGTARTEAFF.